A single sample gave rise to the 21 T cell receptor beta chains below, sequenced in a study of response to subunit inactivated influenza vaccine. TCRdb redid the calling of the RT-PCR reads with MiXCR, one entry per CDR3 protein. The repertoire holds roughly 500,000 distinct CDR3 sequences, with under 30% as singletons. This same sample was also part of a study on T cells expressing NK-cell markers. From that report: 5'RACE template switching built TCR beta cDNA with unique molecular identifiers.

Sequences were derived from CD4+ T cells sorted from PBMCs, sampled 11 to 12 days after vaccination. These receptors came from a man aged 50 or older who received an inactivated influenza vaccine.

The CDR3 loop reads CASSLYRAPEYGYTF. CDR3 DNA sequence: TGCGCCAGCAGCTTGTACAGGGCCCCTGAATATGGCTACACCTTC. This chain connects TRBV5-1 to TRBJ1-2; a weak D match, TRBD1 (6 bases). Per germline, CDR1 SGHRS and CDR2 YFSETQ. Deletions cut 1 base from V and 5 bases from J, with 15 bases between. CDR3 length equals 15 residues.

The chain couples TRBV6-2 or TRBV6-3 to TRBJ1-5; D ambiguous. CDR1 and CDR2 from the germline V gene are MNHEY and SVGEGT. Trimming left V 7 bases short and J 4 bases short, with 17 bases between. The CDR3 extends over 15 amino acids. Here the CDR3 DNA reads TGTGCCAGCACCCTATCCGGACCTCAAAATCAGCCCCAGCATTTT. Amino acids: CASTLSGPQNQPQHF.

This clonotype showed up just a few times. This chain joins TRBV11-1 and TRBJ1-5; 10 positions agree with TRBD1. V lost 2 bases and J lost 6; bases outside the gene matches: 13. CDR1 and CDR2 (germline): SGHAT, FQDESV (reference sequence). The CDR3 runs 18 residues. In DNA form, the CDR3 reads TGTGCCAGCAGCTTACTATCGGGTGAGGGGACAGGGGCTCAGCCCCAGCATTTT. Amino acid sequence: CASSLLSGEGTGAQPQHF.

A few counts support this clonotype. The CDR3 region has the DNA TGCAGCGTAACGGGACAGGCGTACAATGAGCAGTTCTTC. Its translation: CSVTGQAYNEQFF. V gene TRBV29-1 combines with J gene TRBJ2-1, with 8 nucleotides matching TRBD1. The length of the CDR3 is 13 residues. V trimming: 6 bases; J trimming: 4 bases; junction bases outside the gene matches: 5. The germline gives CDR1 SQVTM, CDR2 ANQGSEA.

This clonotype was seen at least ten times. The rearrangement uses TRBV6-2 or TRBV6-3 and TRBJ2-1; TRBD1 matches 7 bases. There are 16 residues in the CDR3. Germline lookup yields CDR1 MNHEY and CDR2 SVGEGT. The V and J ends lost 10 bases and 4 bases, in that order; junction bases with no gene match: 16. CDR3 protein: CATQERAHRGYNEQFF. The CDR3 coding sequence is TGTGCCACGCAGGAAAGAGCCCACAGGGGTTACAATGAGCAGTTCTTC.

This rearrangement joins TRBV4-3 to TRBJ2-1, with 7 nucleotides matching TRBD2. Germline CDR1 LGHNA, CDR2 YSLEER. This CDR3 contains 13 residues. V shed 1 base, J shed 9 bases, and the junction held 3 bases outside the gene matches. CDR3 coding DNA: TGCGCCAGCAGCCAAGCTGGGGGGGGTGAGCAGTTCTTC. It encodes CASSQAGGGEQFF.

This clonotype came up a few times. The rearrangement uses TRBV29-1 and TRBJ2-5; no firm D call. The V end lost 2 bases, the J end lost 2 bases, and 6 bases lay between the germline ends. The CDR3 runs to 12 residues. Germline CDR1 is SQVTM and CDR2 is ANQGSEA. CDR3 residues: CSVEIYQETQYF. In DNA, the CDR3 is TGCAGCGTTGAAATTTATCAAGAGACCCAGTACTTC. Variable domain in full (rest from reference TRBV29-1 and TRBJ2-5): SAVISQKPSRDICQRGTSLTIQCQVDSQVTMMFWYRQQPGQSLTLIATANQGSEATYESGFVIDKFPISRPNLTFSTLTVSNMSPEDSSIYLCSVEIYQETQYFGPGTRLLVL.

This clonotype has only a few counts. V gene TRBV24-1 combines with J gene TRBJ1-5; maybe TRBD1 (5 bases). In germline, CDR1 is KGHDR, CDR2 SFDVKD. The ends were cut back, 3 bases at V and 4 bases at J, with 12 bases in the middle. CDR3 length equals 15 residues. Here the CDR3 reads CATSDPRDPNQPQHF. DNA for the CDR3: TGTGCCACCAGTGATCCCCGGGACCCTAATCAGCCCCAGCATTTT.

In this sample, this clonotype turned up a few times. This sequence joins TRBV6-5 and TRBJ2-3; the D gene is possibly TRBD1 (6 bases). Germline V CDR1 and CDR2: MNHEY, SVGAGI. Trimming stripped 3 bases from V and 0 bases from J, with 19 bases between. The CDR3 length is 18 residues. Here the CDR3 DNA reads TGTGCCAGCAGTTATTCCTCCGCAGGGGATCACAGCACAGATACGCAGTATTTT. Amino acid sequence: CASSYSSAGDHSTDTQYF.

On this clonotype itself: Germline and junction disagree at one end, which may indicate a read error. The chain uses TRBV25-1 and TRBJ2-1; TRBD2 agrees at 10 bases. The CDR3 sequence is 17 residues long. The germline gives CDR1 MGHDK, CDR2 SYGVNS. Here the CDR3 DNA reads TGTGCCAGCAGTGGGATAGGAGCGGGGGGGAGCTACAATGAGCAGCTCTTC. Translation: CASSGIGAGGSYNEQLF.

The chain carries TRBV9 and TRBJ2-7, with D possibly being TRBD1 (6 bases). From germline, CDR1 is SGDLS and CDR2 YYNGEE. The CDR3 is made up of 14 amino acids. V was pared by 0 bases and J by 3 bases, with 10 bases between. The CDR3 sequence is CASSVGGGDYEQYF. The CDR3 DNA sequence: TGTGCCAGCAGCGTAGGTGGGGGCGACTACGAGCAGTACTTC.

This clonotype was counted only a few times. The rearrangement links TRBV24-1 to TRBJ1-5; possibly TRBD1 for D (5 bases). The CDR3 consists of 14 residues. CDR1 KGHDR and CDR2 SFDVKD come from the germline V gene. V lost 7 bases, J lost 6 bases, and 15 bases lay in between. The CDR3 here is CATSRAGRSQPQHF. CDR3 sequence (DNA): TGTGCCACCAGCAGGGCAGGGAGATCTCAGCCCCAGCATTTT.

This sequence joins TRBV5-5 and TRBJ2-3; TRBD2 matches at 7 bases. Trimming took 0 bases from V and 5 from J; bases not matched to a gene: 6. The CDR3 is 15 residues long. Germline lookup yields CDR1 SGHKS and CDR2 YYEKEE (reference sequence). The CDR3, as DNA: TGTGCCAGCAGCTTGGCCGGACTAGTCCAAGATACGCAGTATTTT. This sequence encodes CASSLAGLVQDTQYF.

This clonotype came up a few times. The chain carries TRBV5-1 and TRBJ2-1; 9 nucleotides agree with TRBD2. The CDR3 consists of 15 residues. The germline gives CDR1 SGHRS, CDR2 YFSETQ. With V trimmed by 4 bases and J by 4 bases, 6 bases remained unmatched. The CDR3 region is CASSVLAGTYNEQFF. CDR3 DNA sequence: TGCGCCAGCAGCGTGCTAGCGGGGACATACAATGAGCAGTTCTTC.

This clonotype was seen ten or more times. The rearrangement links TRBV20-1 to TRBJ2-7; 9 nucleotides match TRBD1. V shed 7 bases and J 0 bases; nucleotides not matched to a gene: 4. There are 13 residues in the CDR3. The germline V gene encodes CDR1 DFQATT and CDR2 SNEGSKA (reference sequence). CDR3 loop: CSVYRGLSYEQYF. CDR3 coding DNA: TGCAGTGTCTACAGGGGGCTCTCCTACGAGCAGTACTTC.

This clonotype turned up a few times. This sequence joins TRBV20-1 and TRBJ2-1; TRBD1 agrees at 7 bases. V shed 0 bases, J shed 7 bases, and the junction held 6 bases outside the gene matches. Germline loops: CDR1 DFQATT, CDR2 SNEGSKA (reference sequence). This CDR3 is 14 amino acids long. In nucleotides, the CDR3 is TGCAGTGCTAGAGATTGGCGACAGGGTAATGAGCAGTTCTTC. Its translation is CSARDWRQGNEQFF.

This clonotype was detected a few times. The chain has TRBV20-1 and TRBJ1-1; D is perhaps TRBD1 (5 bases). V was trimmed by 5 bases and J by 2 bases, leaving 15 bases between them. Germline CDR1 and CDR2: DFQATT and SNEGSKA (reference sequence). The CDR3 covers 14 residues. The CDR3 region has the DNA TGCAGTGCTGCCTGGATTGGGGCTAACACTGAAGCTTTCTTT. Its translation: CSAAWIGANTEAFF.

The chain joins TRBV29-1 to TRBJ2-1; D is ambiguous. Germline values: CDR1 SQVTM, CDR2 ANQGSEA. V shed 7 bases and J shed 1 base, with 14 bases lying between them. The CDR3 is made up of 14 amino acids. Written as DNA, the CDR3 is TGCAGCGCCCTCACCGATCAGTCCTACAATGAGCAGTTCTTC. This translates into CSALTDQSYNEQFF.

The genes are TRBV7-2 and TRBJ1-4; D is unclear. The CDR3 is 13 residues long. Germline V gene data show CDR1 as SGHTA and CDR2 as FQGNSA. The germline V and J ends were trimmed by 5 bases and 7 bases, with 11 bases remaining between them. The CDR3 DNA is TGTGCCAGCAGCATTCAGTTGAGTGAAAAACTGTTTTTT. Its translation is CASSIQLSEKLFF.

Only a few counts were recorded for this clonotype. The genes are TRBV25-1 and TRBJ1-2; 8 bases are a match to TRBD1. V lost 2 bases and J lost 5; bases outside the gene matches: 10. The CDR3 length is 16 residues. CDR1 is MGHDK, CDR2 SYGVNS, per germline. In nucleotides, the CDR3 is TGTGCCAGCAGTGAAGGGACAGGCGCTCGTTCGTATGGCTACACCTTC. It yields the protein CASSEGTGARSYGYTF.

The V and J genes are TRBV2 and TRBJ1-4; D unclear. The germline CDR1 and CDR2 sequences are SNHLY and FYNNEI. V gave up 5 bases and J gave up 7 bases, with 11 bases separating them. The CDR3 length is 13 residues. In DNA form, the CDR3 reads TGTGCCAGCAGTCCCCGGCGGGGTGAAAAACTGTTTTTT. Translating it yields CASSPRRGEKLFF.